This TCR beta chain originates from a study of shared clonotypes between healthy human individuals. Study-level background: Every donor yielded three CD4 naive, three CD4 memory, two CD8 naive and one CD8 memory plate.

Germline CDR1 is SEHNR and CDR2 is FQNEAQ (reference sequence). V was pared by 1 base and J by 8 bases, with 15 bases between. CDR3 length: 15 residues. Study-level results: Generation probabilities were higher for clonotypes shared across all four sorted-subset donors than for unshared ones.

Assay runs were performed at deep level. The protocol was immunoSEQ multiplex PCR, while the TCRdb copy is restricted to in-frame clones and leaves out a portion. Of around 1.9 million clones in the sample, 93% are singletons; the top ten hold less than 2%. The naive CD8 subset, CD45RO-negative cells positively selected for CCR7, excluded terminally differentiated effector memory CD45RA+ cells. There were only Caucasian adults among the donors, and all lived in Nashville, Tennessee. On this clone: Antigen: not known.

The sample taken for sequencing was naive CD8+ T cells from PBMCs. The gene calls are TRBV7-9 and TRBJ2-4; no clear D gene. This clonotype originated in a young man in good health. Some clones in this sample may be carry-over from other donors' samples. The CDR3 is CASSLVGKGMDIQYF. Here the CDR3 DNA reads TGTGCCAGCAGCTTAGTCGGAAAGGGTATGGACATTCAGTACTTC.